This TCR beta chain appears in the sequencing data of a study of blood T cell repertoires in COVID-19. Study details: Samples came from the United States, Italy and Spain, spanning acute and convalescent COVID-19. PBMCs, B-cell-depleted T cells, or T cells were the source of the cDNA or gDNA that made up the material.

Trimming removed 5 bases at V and 8 bases at J, with 24 bases between. The CDR3 length is 16 residues. Germline V gene sequence: CDR1 PRHDT, CDR2 FYEKMQ (reference sequence). Source study methods: Estimation of nucleated cell counts relied on the amplification of reference gene primers. Repertoires were generated with immunoSEQ multiplex PCR, while TCRdb's copy carries only in-frame clones and drops some. Clone size and V and J calls were adopted from that table, with D and trimming inferred from the DNA. The data show 340,000 or so clones, with 87% seen just once and 1% held by the top ten. This chain connects TRBV13 to TRBJ1-2; TRBD1 is a possible D gene (6 bases). Sequencing was done on a sample of peripheral blood. This TCR was sampled from a man in his forties or fifties with active or convalescent COVID-19. The CDR3 DNA follows: TGTGCCAGCAGCGTCAGACAGGACCCCTATAGAGGAGGCTACACCTTC. Its protein product is CASSVRQDPYRGGYTF.